Listed below are T cell receptor beta chains from one sample, sequenced in a study of blood T cell repertoires in COVID-19. The repertoire was sequenced with immunoSEQ multiplex PCR; TCRdb's copy has only in-frame clones and lacks some. The table lists about 200,000 clones, 75% to 85% of them singletons, with approximately 2.3% in the top ten. The sample was peripheral blood. Source of these receptors: a woman in her seventies with COVID-19, enrolled during active disease. Both conserved end residues are part of each CDR3. A D gene is named only where the DNA matches it firmly. Only part of the rows carry a size: once, few, many, or a class if the clone is expanded.

once	TRBD2	TRBV6-2/TRBV6-3	TRBJ2-5	TGTGCCAGCAGTCGCGGACTAGCGGAAGAGACCCAGTACTTC	CASSRGLAEETQYF
-	TRBD2	TRBV4-2	TRBJ2-5	TGTGCCAGCAGCCCGTTAGCGGGGGCGCTCCAAGAGACCCAGTACTTC	CASSPLAGALQETQYF
-	TRBD1	TRBV9	TRBJ1-1	TGTGCCAGCAGCAAAAAGACAGGGGGGAACACTGAAGCTTTCTTT	CASSKKTGGNTEAFF
-	-	TRBV27	TRBJ1-5	TGTGCCAGCAGTTTCCGTAATAGCAATCAGCCCCAGCATTTT	CASSFRNSNQPQHF
-	TRBD1	TRBV6-1	TRBJ1-2	TGTGCCAGCAGTGAAGCCTTGGGACAGGGCGGTGGCTACACCTTC	CASSEALGQGGGYTF
many	TRBD2	TRBV9	TRBJ2-7	TGTGCCAGCAGCGTAGGAGCGGGGGGGCCTGGGTACGAGCAGTACTTC	CASSVGAGGPGYEQYF
-	-	TRBV6-5	TRBJ1-1	TGTGCCAGCAGGGATGACCCCGGGGGGCCCACTGAAGCTTTCTTT	CASRDDPGGPTEAFF
few	-	TRBV4-3	TRBJ2-7	TGCGCCAGCAGCCAAGAGGCGAGACAACACTACGAGCAGTACTTC	CASSQEARQHYEQYF
once	-	TRBV15	TRBJ1-6	TGTGCCACCAGCAGAGCCAGGGGAAACTCACCCCTCCACTTT	CATSRARGNSPLHF
-	TRBD1	TRBV18	TRBJ1-1	TGTGCCAGCTCACCACCAAACAGGGGATGGACTGAAGCTTTCTTT	CASSPPNRGWTEAFF
-	-	TRBV5-4	TRBJ1-6	TGTGCCAGCAGCCGCCCAGGGGAGACCTATAATTCACCCCTCCACTTT	CASSRPGETYNSPLHF
-	-	TRBV10-3	TRBJ1-1	TGTGCCATCGGAGACCCGAACACTGAAGCTTTCTTT	CAIGDPNTEAFF
-	TRBD1	TRBV27	TRBJ1-2	TGTGCCAGCAGTTTAAGACAGGGGGCCGCATATGGCTACACCTTC	CASSLRQGAAYGYTF
once	-	TRBV7-7	TRBJ2-3	TGTGCTAGCAGCCCAGGTAGCGTTGGCACAGATACGCAGTATTTT	CASSPGSVGTDTQYF
-	-	TRBV5-4	TRBJ1-2	TGTGCCAGCAGCTTTGACGGGGGGCATGGCTACACCTTC	CASSFDGGHGYTF
-	TRBD1	TRBV6-5	TRBJ1-2	TGTGCCAGCAGTTACCGAGGACAGGGAGGGTATGGCTACACCTTC	CASSYRGQGGYGYTF
-	TRBD1	TRBV3-1/TRBV3-2	TRBJ2-7	TGTGCCAGCAGCCAAGAAAGGGACAGTCTAGGCTACGAGCAGTACTTC	CASSQERDSLGYEQYF
many	TRBD1	TRBV2	TRBJ1-5	TGTGCCAGCAGTGATACAGGGGGCAATCAGCCCCAGCATTTT	CASSDTGGNQPQHF
-	-	TRBV29-1	TRBJ1-2	TGCAGCGCTGGGATGGCGGGTGGCTACACCTTC	CSAGMAGGYTF
-	TRBD1	TRBV5-1	TRBJ1-1	TGCGCCGGCTCGCGCGGGACAGGGGACACTGAAGCTTTCTTT	CAGSRGTGDTEAFF
few	-	TRBV19	TRBJ1-4	TGTGCCAGTGAGGGGGGGACGGACAATGAAAAACTGTTTTTT	CASEGGTDNEKLFF
-	-	TRBV5-1	TRBJ1-3	TGCGCCAGCAGCTTGGACGGGGGTACTGGAAACACCATATATTTT	CASSLDGGTGNTIYF
-	TRBD1	TRBV5-3	TRBJ1-2	TGTGCCAGAAGCCCGGACAGGCCCAGATACTATGGCTACACCTTC	CARSPDRPRYYGYTF
-	TRBD1	TRBV19	TRBJ2-2	TGTGCCAGTACCCCGCGACAGGGGAGCACCGGGGAGCTGTTTTTT	CASTPRQGSTGELFF
-	-	TRBV12-2	TRBJ2-7	TGTGCAAGTCGCTTAGCGACTTTAAAAAAACAGGGGGCTACTACCTACGAGCAGTACTTC	CASRLATLKKQGATTYEQYF
-	-	TRBV7-2	TRBJ1-1	TGTGCCAGCAGCTCGAGGACACCTCTAGAAGGACCTGAAGCTTTCTTT	CASSSRTPLEGPEAFF
-	-	TRBV6-2/TRBV6-3	TRBJ1-5	TGTGCCAGCAGTTACATCTCGAGTAATCAGCCCCAGCATTTT	CASSYISSNQPQHF
-	-	TRBV4-3	TRBJ1-1	TGCGCCAGCAGCCAAGGGGGCGGGGGCACTGAAGCTTTCTTT	CASSQGGGGTEAFF